The next 18 T cell receptor beta chains were all read from a single sample in a study of cytomegalovirus exposure and HLA in healthy donors. This PCR relied on a set of 60 Vbeta primers and 13 Jbeta primers. Generated by immunoSEQ multiplex PCR, the TCRdb table keeps only in-frame clones and is missing some. This table holds some 76,000 clones. What was sequenced was PBMCs. The receptors were sampled from a female donor in good health and CMV-seropositive.

V usage is TRBV6-1 and J usage is TRBJ1-6; no firm D call. There are 14 residues in the CDR3. V lost 3 bases to trimming and J lost 10 bases, with 13 bases between them. The germline V gene has CDR1 MNHNS and CDR2 SASEGT. The CDR3 nucleotides read TGTGCCAGCAGTGACCGGGGATGGAACTCACCCCTCCACTTT. Residues: CASSDRGWNSPLHF.

The genes are TRBV11-2 and TRBJ1-1; 7 bases match TRBD1. Trimming took 6 bases from V and 5 from J; bases not matched to a gene: 3. The CDR3 runs to 12 residues. Per the germline V gene, CDR1 is SGHAT and CDR2 is FQNNGV. Here the CDR3 reads CASRTGVTEAFF. The DNA of the CDR3 is TGTGCCAGCAGAACAGGGGTGACTGAAGCTTTCTTT.

The J gene is TRBJ1-2, the V gene TRBV19; no firm D call. V lost 3 bases, J lost 3 bases, and 5 bases lay in between. Germline CDR1 LNHDA, CDR2 SQIVND (reference sequence). CDR3 length equals 12 residues. In DNA form, the CDR3 reads TGTGCCAGTAGTATGAGAGACTATGGCTACACCTTC. Residues: CASSMRDYGYTF.

The gene calls are TRBV4-2 and TRBJ1-1; 8 bases line up with TRBD1. Germline CDR1 LGHNA, CDR2 YNFKEQ. The ends lost 4 bases at V and 4 bases at J; junction bases unmatched: 11. This CDR3 contains 16 residues. The chain's CDR3 is CASSLTATGGITEAFF. CDR3 coding DNA: TGTGCCAGCAGCCTGACTGCAACAGGGGGTATCACTGAAGCTTTCTTT.

CDR3 DNA: TGCGCCAGCAGCCAAGATACTACCCTCCCTTATGGCTACACCTTC. Translated: CASSQDTTLPYGYTF. This chain joins TRBV4-1 and TRBJ1-2, with D hard to call. Looked up from germline, CDR1 is MGHRA and CDR2 is YSYEKL. Between the trimmed V and J ends, which lost 0 bases and 5 bases, there was a span of 13 bases. The CDR3 runs 15 residues.

This chain joins TRBV28 and TRBJ1-5, with D unclear. Trimming stripped 5 bases from V and 3 bases from J, with 8 bases between. The CDR3 loop spans 13 amino acids. CDR1 is MDHEN and CDR2 is SYDVKM in the germline V gene. The CDR3 here is CASSVTDNQPQHF. Here the CDR3 DNA reads TGTGCCAGCAGTGTTACAGACAATCAGCCCCAGCATTTT.

The V and J genes are TRBV6-5 and TRBJ1-3, with D tentatively TRBD1 (6 bases). Germline V gene lookup returns CDR1 MNHEY and CDR2 SVGAGI. V was shortened by 2 bases and J by 4 bases, with 9 bases between the two germline ends. The CDR3 is made up of 14 amino acids. Written as DNA, the CDR3 is TGTGCCAGCAGTTACGGGACAACCGGAAACACCATATATTTT. Its protein is CASSYGTTGNTIYF.

This chain uses TRBV28 with TRBJ2-7; maybe TRBD2 (5 bases). V lost 6 bases, J lost 3 bases, and 9 bases lay in between. In germline, CDR1 is MDHEN, CDR2 SYDVKM. The CDR3 contains 12 residues. In DNA, the CDR3 is TGTGCCAGCAGGGGAGTGGACTACGAGCAGTACTTC. Its protein product is CASRGVDYEQYF.

The rearrangement joins TRBV5-1 to TRBJ1-1, with no clear D. Per the germline V gene, CDR1 is SGHRS and CDR2 is YFSETQ. Trimming took 6 bases from V and 3 from J, leaving 12 bases between them. The CDR3 contains 13 residues. The CDR3 reads CASKAGVDTEAFF. As DNA, the CDR3 is TGCGCCAGCAAGGCAGGTGTAGACACTGAAGCTTTCTTT.

Turning to this clone: The same CDR3 can be traced to other DNA sequences in this sample. The gene calls are TRBV9 and TRBJ2-7; 8 positions match TRBD1. CDR1 is SGDLS, CDR2 YYNGEE, per germline. CDR3 length: 14 amino acids. The ends lost 0 bases at V and 3 bases at J; junction bases unmatched: 2. The CDR3 here is CASSVGDRGYEQYF. Here the CDR3 DNA reads TGTGCCAGCAGCGTAGGAGACAGGGGCTACGAGCAGTACTTC.

The chain recombines TRBV6-5 with TRBJ1-2; 9 positions match TRBD1. This CDR3 has 15 amino acids. The germline V gene has CDR1 MNHEY and CDR2 SVGAGI. The J segment lost 5 bases and the V segment lost 2 bases, leaving 6 bases of the junction unmatched. In DNA, the CDR3 is TGTGCCAGCAGTTACAGGACAGGGGAATTGTATGGCTACACCTTC. Translation gives CASSYRTGELYGYTF.

This rearrangement joins TRBV30 to TRBJ2-3, with 9 bases that match TRBD1. The CDR3 covers 15 residues. CDR1 and CDR2 from the germline V gene are GTSNPN and SVGIG (reference sequence). J gave up 3 bases and V 8 bases, and 12 bases lay outside the gene matches. CDR3 nucleotides: TGTGCCATAACACGGACAGGGGTAGGAACAGATACGCAGTATTTT. Its protein is CAITRTGVGTDTQYF.

J is TRBJ2-3 and V is TRBV7-9; D is possibly TRBD2 (5 bases). The CDR3 totals 16 residues. Germline CDR1 SEHNR, CDR2 FQNEAQ (reference sequence). The ends were cut back, 2 bases at V and 6 bases at J, with 18 bases in the middle. This CDR3 reads CASSLSDYPSTDTQYF. CDR3 DNA sequence: TGTGCCAGCAGCTTATCTGACTACCCGAGTACCGATACGCAGTATTTT.

The V gene is TRBV4-2, the J gene TRBJ1-2; weak D call: TRBD1 (5 bases). Germline assignment: CDR1 LGHNA and CDR2 YNFKEQ. CDR3 length: 20 residues. V was trimmed by 1 base and J by 5 bases, leaving 29 bases between them. The CDR3 DNA reads TGTGCCAGCAGCCAAGTATCTCAGCCAAGAAGTTTGACAGCCGATTATGGCTACACCTTC. Protein product: CASSQVSQPRSLTADYGYTF.

This chain links TRBV19 with TRBJ1-1; tentatively, D is TRBD1 (6 bases). The V end lost 7 bases, the J end lost 4 bases, and 16 bases lay between the germline ends. CDR3 size: 14 residues. Germline loops: CDR1 LNHDA, CDR2 SQIVND (reference sequence). In DNA form, the CDR3 reads TGTGCCAGTACCAGGGCGGGGGGCCGCACTGAAGCTTTCTTT. It translates to CASTRAGGRTEAFF.

The chain links TRBV14 to TRBJ2-7, with D hard to call. Germline CDR1 and CDR2: SGHDN and FVKESK. The ends were cut back, 0 bases at V and 3 bases at J, with 9 bases in the middle. This CDR3 region has 14 residues. The CDR3 loop reads CASSQDGTRYEQYF. CDR3 DNA: TGTGCCAGCAGCCAAGATGGCACACGCTACGAGCAGTACTTC.

The chain carries TRBV28 and TRBJ2-3, with D tentatively TRBD2 (5 bases). This CDR3 region has 16 residues. The germline V gene has CDR1 MDHEN and CDR2 SYDVKM. The germline V and J ends were trimmed by 5 bases and 1 base, with 16 bases remaining between them. The DNA for the CDR3 is TGTGCCAGCAGTATTCTCCGGGGAAAGGGCACAGATACGCAGTATTTT. This gives the protein CASSILRGKGTDTQYF. Full variable domain (rest looked up from reference TRBV28 and TRBJ2-3): DVKVTQSSRYLVKRTGEKVFLECVQDMDHENMFWYRQDPGLGLRLIYFSYDVKMKEKGDIPEGYSVSREKKERFSLILESASTNQTSMYLCASSILRGKGTDTQYFGPGTRLTVL.

This sequence joins TRBV25-1 and TRBJ1-3, with D possibly TRBD1 on 5 matching bases. The V gene's germline CDR1 is MGHDK and CDR2 SYGVNS. V dropped 5 bases and J dropped 4 bases, with 9 bases sitting between them. The CDR3 totals 13 residues. The CDR3 nucleotides read TGTGCCAGCAGTTTCGGACAAGGAAACACCATATATTTT. Translation gives CASSFGQGNTIYF.